The present entry profiles one T cell receptor (beta chain) with its context. This clonotype has at least ten counts. No base qualities exist here, and no much larger clone lies one base off it. The data are from a study of T cells after yellow fever vaccination (dated by TCRdb to the late 2010s). Some background on the complete study: Memory subsets (EM, EMRA, CM and Tscm) were sorted on a BD FACS Aria III using CD3, CD45RA, CCR7 and CD95 staining. The SMART-Seq v4 Ultra Low Input RNA kit was used to prepare libraries from fractions with low cell numbers. Bulk TCR alpha and beta repertoires were sequenced longitudinally to track T-cell clones before and after primary and booster YFV17D yellow fever vaccination. Two healthy male donors, one aged 18 to 29 and one aged 30 to 40 years, made up the cohort. Blood was drawn at multiple timepoints before and after primary and secondary immunization, with bulk PBMC replicates and cell subsets isolated. Memory subsets were sorted on days 0, 15 and 45 and at 18 months following primary vaccination, and on days 0, 15 and 45 following the 30-year booster. Beyond this particular receptor, the publication reports: The secondary T-cell response was found to be weaker but faster than the primary response, with a peak reached on day 5 rather than on day 15. Because abundant contaminating clonotypes from the bulk population could be contained in FACS-sorted repertoires, computational filtering was required. Most clones expanded after primary vaccination were re-detected after the booster (around 96% of CD4 and around 88% of CD8), suggesting broad memory maintenance. A small fraction of clonotypes appeared in both the CD4 and CD8 compartments, likely as a result of convergent recombination. In the sorted memory subsets on day 0, nearly all vaccine-responding clonotypes were below the level of detection. Because only a couple of donors were included in the study, the extent to which the findings can be generalized is limited.

V sheds 1 base and J sheds 8 bases, leaving 29 bases between their ends. The CDR3 goes from the cysteine to the phenylalanine over 19 residues. The read is trimmed to its CDR3 DNA, 57 bases read in frame from base 1. According to the germline V gene, CDR1 reads MGHRA and CDR2 reads YSYEKL. Synthesis of TCR cDNA relied on 5'RACE template switching, a step that introduced a universal primer site along with unique molecular identifiers. cDNA synthesis was primed from both the TCR alpha and TCR beta constant segments. Two PCR steps were used to amplify libraries, with sample barcodes and sequencing adapters being added in the second step. Libraries were sequenced on Illumina HiSeq 2500 (2x100 bp) or NovaSeq (2x150 bp). Concerning the study's data processing: Reads were demultiplexed and collapsed into UMI consensus sequences with MIGEC, and V(D)J alignment was performed with MiXCR. Vaccine-responding clonotypes were defined with edgeR using replicate PBMC samples, requiring FDR below 0.01 and a log2 fold change above 5 up to day 15. Each bulk clonotype received a CD4 or CD8 identity based on whether the sequenced CD4 or CD8 repertoire contained that clonotype at higher abundance. Clonotype frequencies in memory subsets were weighted by FACS-sorted cell numbers to estimate each clone's distribution across memory phenotypes. The public sequencing data were trimmed at Q25 with fastp and processed into clonotypes with MiXCR by TCRdb, which kept only in-frame beta chains. CDR3 protein duplicates are merged, each entry listing the most common genes and DNA. TCRdb's processing, not the study's, gives the V and J calls here. Within this sample are more than 30,000 distinct CDR3 sequences, with about 6.3% of them counted one time only. The ten biggest clones cover 20% to 25% of the sample.

This specimen's treatment or condition label, interpreted: live attenuated yellow fever vaccine strain. PBMCs were isolated from peripheral blood using a standard Ficoll-Paque protocol. RNA from sorted memory subsets was extracted with the RNeasy Micro Kit. Recombination connected TRBV4-1 to TRBJ1-2; the D gene is not confidently resolved. This receptor was taken from a man younger than 30 who received the YFV17D yellow fever vaccine. Sequenced here: PBMCs, either bulk or a sorted T-cell subset (CD4+, CD8+, memory, or dextramer-sorted; not recorded which), sampled on the day of the first yellow fever vaccination. The DNA sequence is given as TGCGCCAGCAGCCAAGTCTTCCCTTTGTTCGGGAATATCGGTGCGGGCTACACCTTC. Its translation is CASSQVFPLFGNIGAGYTF.